A single sample is the source of the 8 T cell receptor beta chains below, sequenced in a study of Ad26.COV2.S vaccination and SARS-CoV-2 variants. Described treatment: roughly 19 received Ad26.COV2.S at low or high dose, single or two shots; about 5 received placebo; per-sample allocation not given. All samples were drawn on day 63, counting from the first vaccine or placebo injection. Profiled with immunoSEQ multiplex PCR; TCRdb holds only in-frame clones, not every one. The sample holds fewer than 800,000 clones, about 90% seen once. Sequenced here: peripheral blood, sampled in a trial of Ad26.COV2.S vaccine versus placebo. The receptor set was obtained from a person between 18 and 60 years old who received the Ad26.COV2.S COVID-19 vaccine or a placebo.

As DNA, the CDR3 is TGTGCCAGCAGCGTAGCCCCCGACCAAGAGACCCAGTACTTC. Translating it yields CASSVAPDQETQYF. V is TRBV9 and J is TRBJ2-5; D unclear. Germline-derived CDR1 and CDR2 are SGDLS and YYNGEE. Trimming left V 0 bases short and J 0 bases short, with 6 bases between. CDR3 length: 14 residues.

The table lists this clone with a few counts. The chain links TRBV4-2 to TRBJ2-6; D is unclear. Germline lookup yields CDR1 LGHNA and CDR2 YNFKEQ. The CDR3 length is 14 residues. The V end lost 8 bases, the J end lost 0 bases, and 8 bases lay between the germline ends. The CDR3 nucleotides are TGTGCCAGCGAAGAGAGCTCTGGGGCCAACGTCCTGACTTTC. Translating it yields CASEESSGANVLTF.

The rearrangement uses TRBV11-2 and TRBJ2-1; D gene unclear. The V end lost 4 bases, the J end lost 2 bases, and 12 bases lay between the germline ends. CDR1 is SGHAT and CDR2 is FQNNGV in the germline V gene. CDR3 size: 15 residues. Here the CDR3 reads CASSSGVGTYNEQFF. CDR3 coding DNA: TGTGCCAGCAGCTCCGGTGTGGGAACCTACAATGAGCAGTTCTTC.

This clone was seen more than once but under ten times. The CDR3 protein is CATSRDQSGLWQPQHF. CDR3 DNA: TGTGCCACCAGCAGAGATCAATCGGGGTTATGGCAGCCCCAGCATTTT. The chain recombines TRBV15 with TRBJ1-5; D remains unclear. The germline V and J ends were trimmed by 0 bases and 7 bases, with 16 bases remaining between them. The CDR3 covers 16 residues. Germline V CDR1 and CDR2: LNHNV, YYDKDF (reference sequence).

V and J are TRBV7-2 and TRBJ1-1; D not certain. V lost 5 bases and J lost 1, with 8 bases in between. From germline, CDR1 is SGHTA and CDR2 FQGNSA. The length of the CDR3 is 13 residues. The CDR3 reads CASSPDGNTEAFF. CDR3 sequence (DNA): TGTGCCAGCAGCCCCGACGGGAACACTGAAGCTTTCTTT.

The chain employs TRBV5-5 and TRBJ1-5; TRBD1 matches at 10 bases. Trimming cost V 4 bases and J 6 bases; bases outside gene matches: 4. The V gene's germline CDR1 is SGHKS and CDR2 YYEKEE (reference sequence). CDR3 length equals 14 residues. CDR3 DNA: TGTGCCAGCAGCATAGACAGGGGGCCTCAGCCCCAGCATTTT. Protein: CASSIDRGPQPQHF.

This chain connects TRBV7-9 to TRBJ1-1; no clear D gene. V was trimmed by 2 bases and J by 1 base, leaving 8 bases between them. The CDR3 consists of 14 residues. In germline, CDR1 is SEHNR, CDR2 FQNEAQ (reference sequence). The CDR3: CASSLMDSNTEAFF. As DNA, the CDR3 is TGTGCCAGCAGCTTAATGGACTCGAACACTGAAGCTTTCTTT.

There are a few counts of this clone. V usage is TRBV3-1 (or the pseudogene TRBV3-2) and J usage is TRBJ1-6; TRBD1 matches 8 bases. The CDR3 consists of 17 residues. Trimming cost V 4 bases and J 7 bases; bases outside gene matches: 12. Per germline, CDR1 LGHDT and CDR2 YNNKEL (reference sequence). CDR3 nucleotides: TGTGCCAGCAGCCCCCTCACTGGACAGGGTATGAATTCACCCCTCCACTTT. Protein sequence: CASSPLTGQGMNSPLHF.